Sequencing of this TCR beta chain was carried out in a study of T cell changes during pregnancy in multiple sclerosis. Using immunoSEQ multiplex PCR, the repertoire was profiled, and TCRdb retains in-frame clones only, with some absent. The data contain roughly 110,000 clones, roughly nine tenths of them singletons. Germline V gene sequence: CDR1 SGDLS, CDR2 YYNGEE. Trimming shortened V by 4 bases and J by 1 base, and 11 bases separated the two germline ends. This CDR3 has 14 amino acids. This receptor was taken from a female donor with multiple sclerosis, enrolled in a pregnancy study. Sequencing used peripheral blood, obtained in the third trimester of pregnancy. The chain combines TRBV9 with TRBJ1-1; no reliable D call. CDR3 nucleotide sequence: TGTGCCAGCAGCCCGGTAGACTCGAACACTGAAGCTTTCTTT. As protein: CASSPVDSNTEAFF.